The TCR beta chain described here comes from a study of blood T cell repertoires in COVID-19. Study details: Sample material is recorded as cDNA or gDNA derived from T cells, B-cell-depleted T cells, or PBMCs.

Data came from immunoSEQ multiplex PCR; TCRdb stores just in-frame clones and leaves some out. The data show 20,000 to 30,000 clones, with approximately 80% seen just once and over 20% held by the top ten. V was cut by 3 bases and J by 5 bases, with 11 bases left in between. CDR1 and CDR2 from the germline V gene are MNHEY and SMNVEV (reference sequence). The CDR3 is 13 amino acids. This clone was seen a few times. Source material: peripheral blood. The chain joins TRBV27 to TRBJ2-7; no clear D. The clonotype originates from a human donor in a cohort sampled during active COVID-19. The DNA of the CDR3 is TGTGCCAGCAGTTTGGGCAGCCTAAACGAGCAGTACTTC. Protein product: CASSLGSLNEQYF.